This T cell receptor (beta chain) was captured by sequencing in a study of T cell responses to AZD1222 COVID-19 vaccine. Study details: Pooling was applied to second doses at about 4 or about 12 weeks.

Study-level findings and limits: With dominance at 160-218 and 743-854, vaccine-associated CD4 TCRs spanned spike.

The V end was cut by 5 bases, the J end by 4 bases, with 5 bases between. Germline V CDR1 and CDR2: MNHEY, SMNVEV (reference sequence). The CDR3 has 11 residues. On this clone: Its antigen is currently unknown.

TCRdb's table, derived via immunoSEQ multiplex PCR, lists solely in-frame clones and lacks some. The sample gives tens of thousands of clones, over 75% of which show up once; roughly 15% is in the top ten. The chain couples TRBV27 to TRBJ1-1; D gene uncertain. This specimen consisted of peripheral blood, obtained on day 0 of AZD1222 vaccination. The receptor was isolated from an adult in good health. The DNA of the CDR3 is TGTGCCAGCAGTCATGGCACTGAAGCTTTCTTT. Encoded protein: CASSHGTEAFF.